This T cell receptor (beta chain) was retrieved from a study of cytomegalovirus exposure and HLA in healthy donors. General observations from the study: A later analysis linked a missense variant in DCLRE1C to the trimming of TCR beta V and J genes. Highly shared variants forming one cluster were likely a sequencing artifact.

Germline V CDR1 and CDR2: SGHAT, FQDESV (reference sequence). The CDR3 runs 13 residues. The ends lost 5 bases at V and 10 bases at J; junction bases unmatched: 7. The PCR ran on 60 Vbeta and 13 Jbeta primers. Under the authors' procedure: About 12 million of about 88 million unique TCR beta chains were shared, per a later count. Measured with immunoSEQ multiplex PCR; TCRdb has only the in-frame clones, and not every one. V, J and clone size are those of that table, while D and trimming were read from the DNA. Among roughly 220,000 clones, 75% to 85% were seen once, and the ten largest hold 2.7%. Note on this clone: The target antigen is unknown.

The clonotype comes from a woman in her thirties or forties in good health and CMV-seronegative. Material for sequencing was PBMCs. The chain couples TRBV11-1 to TRBJ2-1, with 8 bases fitting TRBD1. The CDR3 reads CASSGRTGKEQFF. Here the CDR3 DNA reads TGTGCCAGCAGCGGGAGGACAGGGAAAGAGCAGTTCTTC.